This TCR beta chain was sequenced in a study of regulatory T cells in long-lasting Graves disease. Whole-study results and caveats: Newly diagnosed Graves' patients had higher TCR diversity than persistent ones. Relative to new patients (approximately 960), persistent patients exhibited greater sharing of public clonotypes (about 2,700).

A word on this clonotype: The antigen is not known. Without the conserved terminal phenylalanine or tryptophan, this CDR3 likely stems from a read error.

In building TCR beta libraries, iRepertoire HTBI primers were used together with Arm-PCR of CDR3 regions. TCRdb re-analysed the multiplex PCR reads in MiXCR, keeping a single row per CDR3 protein. There are about half a million distinct CDR3 sequences in the sample; about 11% occur only once, and almost 9% lies in the top ten. The V end was cut by 7 bases, the J end by 1 base, with 17 bases between. Per the germline V gene, CDR1 is SEHNR and CDR2 is FQNEAQ (reference sequence). The CDR3 has 16 amino acids. As to time point: newly diagnosed GD, antithyroid drugs for less than 3 months. Following extraction of RNA from PBMCs, that RNA was used to make the TCR library. Patients with Graves' disease were diagnosed by American Thyroid Association guidelines. Staff took about 10 milliliters of peripheral blood and put it into EDTA tubes. These data were likewise used in another study, on T cells in Graves' hyperthyroidism and ophthalmopathy.

Sequenced here: peripheral blood mononuclear cells (PBMCs), sampled at new diagnosis, from a patient treated with antithyroid drugs. The chain combines TRBV7-9 with TRBJ2-1, with D possibly matching TRBD1 (7 bases). This TCR came from a woman aged 25 to 45 with Graves disease. The CDR3 sequence: CASTSGGSVSYNEQFV. The CDR3 region has the DNA TGTGCCAGCACCTCAGGGGGGAGTGTGTCCTACAATGAGCAGTTCGTC.